A selection of T cell receptor beta chains follows, all from one sample in a study of vaccination and CD4 T cells after COVID-19. TCRdb reanalysed the PCR reads using MiXCR and keeps one entry per CDR3 protein. There are more than 15,000 distinct CDR3 sequences in the sample; roughly a quarter occur only once, and about a tenth lies in the top ten. No cognate antigen is known for these TCRs. Sequencing was done on a sample of cultured CD4+ T cells from blood. Receptors originate from a human donor with COVID-19. Both conserved end residues are trimmed from each CDR3.

TRBJ2-7 12 TRBV15 ATSRDRGLYEQY
TRBJ2-5 12 TRBV12-3/TRBV12-4 ASSSYLLPETQY
TRBJ2-5 12 TRBV5-1 ASSLRGYEETQY
TRBJ2-5 12 TRBV7-7 ASSPEVGRGTQY
TRBJ2-1 9 TRBV20-1 SARQGREQF
TRBJ2-6 13 TRBV28 ASSLVRVGSNVLT
TRBJ1-4 11 TRBV6-5 ASSSTTNEKLF
TRBJ1-2 13 TRBV28 ASRLTIGGGNGYT
TRBJ2-2 13 TRBV19 ASDQRGMLGGELF
TRBJ2-7 12 TRBV11-2 ASSPPGQGMRQY
TRBJ1-5 13 TRBV19 ASSIVRNSNQPQH
TRBJ2-7 14 TRBV12-5 ASGTPSGGPTYEQY
TRBJ2-4 14 TRBV2 ASRLAGGVAKNIQY
TRBJ2-7 9 TRBV6-1 ASSKEYEQY
TRBJ1-1 13 TRBV15 ATSSAGQTNTEAF
TRBJ2-2 15 TRBV7-9 ASSLGGGRGNTGELF
TRBJ1-3 11 TRBV7-2 ASSLARQATIY
TRBJ1-1 11 TRBV5-5 ASSLTGNTEAF
TRBJ2-7 13 TRBV5-5 ASSLFIQGHNEQY
TRBJ1-1 11 TRBV20-1 SAPALLGTEAF
TRBJ1-5 14 TRBV12-3/TRBV12-4 ASSLQGALSHQPQH
TRBJ2-5 14 TRBV11-2 ASSPRDRGLQETQY
TRBJ1-1 14 TRBV7-9 ASSLGSGTGNTEAF
TRBJ2-1 12 TRBV6-2/TRBV6-3 ASSAGLARNEQF
TRBJ2-5 13 TRBV5-1 ASSRNSGVAETQY
TRBJ2-2 13 TRBV7-9 ASSHGRGDTGELF
TRBJ1-4 10 TRBV24-1 ATGQSNEKLF
TRBJ2-2 12 TRBV20-1 SAREGAGTGELF
TRBJ2-7 12 TRBV20-1 SARNSGSSYEQY
TRBJ2-1 12 TRBV20-1 SARSPWAHNEQF
TRBJ2-1 12 TRBV7-9 ASSLVGSYNEQF
TRBJ1-4 9 TRBV20-1 SARQVEKLF
TRBJ2-2 12 TRBV20-1 SASLRGRGGELF
TRBJ1-1 11 TRBV30 AWSLGSNTEAF
TRBJ2-7 13 TRBV11-1 ASSFSTKGAYEQY
TRBJ1-4 13 TRBV28 ASSSVEGANEKLF
TRBJ1-1 13 TRBV11-2 ASSARQTLNTEAF
TRBJ1-5 13 TRBV6-1 ASRDRLYSNQPQH
TRBJ1-1 9 TRBV30 AWSANHGAF
TRBJ1-1 12 TRBV2 ASSTGTKNTEAF
TRBJ2-1 13 TRBV7-9 ASSPGTTLHNEQF
TRBJ2-7 10 TRBV2 ASRAGTSYQY
TRBJ2-7 10 TRBV18 ASSLQDYEQY
TRBJ2-2 11 TRBV7-9 ASSLDGGGELF
TRBJ2-2 12 TRBV7-2 ASSRDRGTGELF
TRBJ1-3 14 TRBV18 ASSPPWGSAGNTIY
TRBJ2-2 12 TRBV12-3/TRBV12-4 ASSPTGQTGELF
TRBJ2-5 12 TRBV19 ASSQGQGSGTQY
TRBJ2-7 14 TRBV7-8 ASSLVGSSLAYEQY
TRBJ1-6 14 TRBV12-3/TRBV12-4 ASSRSMAYRGSPLH
TRBJ1-5 13 TRBV20-1 SARDVRGVNQPQH
TRBJ2-3 13 TRBV12-3/TRBV12-4 ASSIGTSGVDTQY
TRBJ2-5 13 TRBV24-1 ATSDERDGEETQY
TRBJ1-5 17 TRBV20-1 SAATPIAGSFRSNQPQH
TRBJ1-1 9 TRBV29-1 SVVGGVGAF
TRBJ2-1 14 TRBV11-2 ASRPIRGRSCNEQF
TRBJ1-2 10 TRBV12-3/TRBV12-4 ASSLQGDGYT
TRBJ2-4 11 TRBV30 AWTPGEGNIQY
TRBJ2-5 11 TRBV5-8 ASSFNGEETQY
TRBJ2-7 13 TRBV6-1 ASRQDRVSSYEQY